This T cell receptor (beta chain) was obtained from a study of cytomegalovirus exposure and HLA in healthy donors. As for the study in general: Prior work identified 95 million to 120 million unique TCR beta sequences in some 200 million T cells.

Germline V gene lookup returns CDR1 MRHNA and CDR2 SNTAGT. This CDR3 is built from 15 residues. Trimming shortened V by 3 bases and J by 3 bases, and 14 bases separated the two germline ends. A word on this clone: What it binds is unknown.

General study findings and limits: According to a later analysis, most TCR beta chains associated with CMV appeared HLA-restricted. CMV serostatus was the sole immune exposure information available.

PCR was performed using 60 Vbeta and 13 Jbeta primers. Original methodology: In a later analysis, the count reached roughly 80 million unique TCR beta chains, with around 10 million shared. Method: immunoSEQ multiplex PCR; TCRdb's copy keeps in-frame clones and lacks some. D and trimming come from the DNA, and the V and J calls and clone size come from that table. This table lists 65,000 to 85,000 clones. This clonotype was obtained from a female donor in good health and CMV-seropositive. Input material: PBMCs. The chain employs TRBV6-4 and TRBJ1-2, with D perhaps matching TRBD1 (5 bases). The CDR3 coding sequence is TGTGCCAGCAGTGAAACCTCGGAGGGGTACTATGGCTACACCTTC. Its protein product is CASSETSEGYYGYTF.